This is a list of T cell receptor beta chains from one sample in a study of shared clonotypes between healthy human individuals. Profiled with immunoSEQ multiplex PCR; TCRdb holds only in-frame clones, not every one. The table lists hundreds of thousands of clones, roughly 98% of them singletons. The specimen sequenced was naive CD8+ T cells sorted from blood. The receptors shown here come from a man aged 25 to 40 in good health. Both conserved end residues are part of each CDR3. D genes are given only for firm matches. Not all rows give a size; the values are once, few, many and, for expanded clones, a class.

CDR3 DNA,CDR3 protein,D gene,clone size,J gene,V gene
TGTGCCACCAGCAGAGGACGGATGAACACTGAAGCTTTCTTT,CATSRGRMNTEAFF,.,once,TRBJ1-1,TRBV15
TGTGCCAGCAGTTTAAGGGGGGCAGGGTATCAGCCCCAGCATTTT,CASSLRGAGYQPQHF,.,once,TRBJ1-5,TRBV28
TGTGCCAGCAGTTACCGGGCAAATTACAATGAGCAGTTCTTC,CASSYRANYNEQFF,.,.,TRBJ2-1,TRBV6-5
TGTGCCAGCAGTTCGACAAGCTCTGGAAACACCATATATTTT,CASSSTSSGNTIYF,.,.,TRBJ1-3,TRBV6-6
TGTGCCAGCAGCTTATATGACAGCACCTACGAGCAGTACTTC,CASSLYDSTYEQYF,.,.,TRBJ2-7,TRBV11-2
TGTGCCAGCAGCCCGCAGGGGACTGAAGCTTTCTTT,CASSPQGTEAFF,.,.,TRBJ1-1,TRBV13
TGTGCCAGCCGTGGGGATATGAGTCGCCCCGGGGAGCTGTTTTTT,CASRGDMSRPGELFF,.,.,TRBJ2-2,TRBV11-2
TGTGCCAGCAGCTTGATGAGCGGGAGGGCCAGAGAGTATGAGCAGTTCTTC,CASSLMSGRAREYEQFF,TRBD2,.,TRBJ2-1,TRBV11-2
TGTGCCAGCAGTTACTCCCGGACAGCCTACGAGCAGTACTTC,CASSYSRTAYEQYF,.,.,TRBJ2-7,TRBV6-5
TGTGCCAGCAGTAGCACAGATACGCAGTATTTT,CASSSTDTQYF,.,.,TRBJ2-3,TRBV27
TGCGCCAGCTGCAGGGAGATCATGAACACTGAAGCTTTCTTT,CASCREIMNTEAFF,.,.,TRBJ1-1,TRBV5-1
TGTGCCAGCAGCGTAGGCGGGAGCTCGGTCGAGCAGTACTTC,CASSVGGSSVEQYF,TRBD2,.,TRBJ2-7,TRBV9
TGTGCCAGCAGTTTAGCTTTTCTTAACACCCCATACACCTTC,CASSLAFLNTPYTF,.,.,TRBJ1-2,TRBV6-4
TGTGCCAGCAGTCCCCGGGACATCCAAGAGACCCAGTACTTC,CASSPRDIQETQYF,.,.,TRBJ2-5,TRBV6-6
TGTGCCAGTAAAAAGAACACTGAAGCTTTCTTT,CASKKNTEAFF,.,.,TRBJ1-1,TRBV6-1
TGTGCCAGCAGCGTAGGGGGAAGAGAGACCCAGTACTTC,CASSVGGRETQYF,.,.,TRBJ2-5,TRBV9
TGTGCCAGCAGCATCGGACAGGGGGAAGAGACCCAGTACTTC,CASSIGQGEETQYF,TRBD1,.,TRBJ2-5,TRBV11-2
TGTGCCAGCAGCTCCAGTTCAGGGGCTATTTACGAGCAGTACTTC,CASSSSSGAIYEQYF,.,.,TRBJ2-7,TRBV11-2
TGTGCCAGCAGTTTATTGGGAGAGTCGGCCTACGAGCAGTACTTC,CASSLLGESAYEQYF,.,.,TRBJ2-7,TRBV27
TGTGCCACCAGCACCGCAGGGAGAGATACGCAGTATTTT,CATSTAGRDTQYF,.,.,TRBJ2-3,TRBV15
TGTGCCATCAGTGAGGCCGGAGCGCTCGAGCAGTACTTC,CAISEAGALEQYF,.,.,TRBJ2-7,TRBV10-3
TGTGCCAGCAGTGAAAGGAATCAGGGGGACAGGAGGAACACTGAAGCTTTCTTT,CASSERNQGDRRNTEAFF,TRBD1,.,TRBJ1-1,TRBV2
TGTGCCAGCAGCTTAGTGGGGACTAGCCTTGACGAGCAGTACTTC,CASSLVGTSLDEQYF,TRBD2,.,TRBJ2-7,TRBV7-8
TGTGCCACCAGCCCGCGACAGTCTGAAGCTTTCTTT,CATSPRQSEAFF,.,.,TRBJ1-1,TRBV15
TGTGCCAGCAGCTTCCCCGGCAATGAGCAGTTCTTC,CASSFPGNEQFF,.,.,TRBJ2-1,TRBV5-4
TGTGCCAGCAGCTCAGTGGTAACGAGTGGCAATGAGCAGTTCTTC,CASSSVVTSGNEQFF,.,.,TRBJ2-1,TRBV5-4
TGTGCCAGCAGCCCCAGAGACAGGGCTACTAATGAAAAACTGTTTTTT,CASSPRDRATNEKLFF,TRBD1,.,TRBJ1-4,TRBV7-8
TGTGCCAGCAGAATGACAGGCTCCTACGAGCAGTACTTC,CASRMTGSYEQYF,.,.,TRBJ2-7,TRBV14
TGTGCCAGCAGCGTAGCCTGGACAGGGGACCGCAATGAGCAGTTCTTC,CASSVAWTGDRNEQFF,TRBD1,.,TRBJ2-1,TRBV9
TGTGCCAGCAGTGAGCAGGGGGCGGGTGAGCAGTACTTC,CASSEQGAGEQYF,TRBD1,once,TRBJ2-7,TRBV28
TGTGCCAGCAGCTTAATGCCTAGACTAGCGGGAGGGCCTAATACGCAGTATTTT,CASSLMPRLAGGPNTQYF,TRBD2,.,TRBJ2-3,TRBV7-9
TGTGCCAGCAGCTTAGCAGGGAGTACGCAGTATTTT,CASSLAGSTQYF,.,.,TRBJ2-3,TRBV11-1
TGTGCCAGCCGGGGCGGGGGTTACAATGAGCAGTTCTTC,CASRGGGYNEQFF,TRBD2,.,TRBJ2-1,TRBV27
TGTGCCATCAGTGAGTCGGTTGTCACCCCCAGCTCCTACGAGCAGTACTTC,CAISESVVTPSSYEQYF,.,.,TRBJ2-7,TRBV10-3
TGCGCCAGCAGCTCTAGACTAGCGGGAGGCACAGATACGCAGTATTTT,CASSSRLAGGTDTQYF,TRBD2,.,TRBJ2-3,TRBV5-1
TGTGCCAGCAGTCCCGCGCTCAGGGGAAATTATCAGCCCCAGCATTTT,CASSPALRGNYQPQHF,.,.,TRBJ1-5,TRBV28
TGTGCCAGCAGCCAAGACGGGGGAGATGAAGCTTTCTTT,CASSQDGGDEAFF,.,.,TRBJ1-1,TRBV4-2
TGTGCCAGCAGTTTCTACAGGGGGTCCTATGGCTACACCTTC,CASSFYRGSYGYTF,TRBD1,.,TRBJ1-2,TRBV27
TGCAGCGCGCGAGCGGGGATTGAAGCTTTCTTT,CSARAGIEAFF,.,.,TRBJ1-1,TRBV29-1
TGTGCCACCAGCAGACCCCGGCAAAAGGGCCACGAGCAGTACTTC,CATSRPRQKGHEQYF,.,.,TRBJ2-7,TRBV15
TGCGCCAGCGAGGGTATGGGGCAACGCTCTGGGGCCAACGTCCTGACTTTC,CASEGMGQRSGANVLTF,.,.,TRBJ2-6,TRBV5-1
TGTGCCAGCAGTGGAGTCAGGGAGGCGTACTCCTACAATGAGCAGTTCTTC,CASSGVREAYSYNEQFF,.,once,TRBJ2-1,TRBV2
TGTGCCAGCAGCTTAAGTAGCGGGAGCGGGACCTACAATGAGCAGTTCTTC,CASSLSSGSGTYNEQFF,TRBD2,.,TRBJ2-1,TRBV7-9
TGTGCCACCAGCAGCGACAGGGGCTACGAGCAGTACTTC,CATSSDRGYEQYF,TRBD1,once,TRBJ2-7,TRBV15
TGTGCCAGCAGCGCAGGTCGTGTTAGACAGTGGTCGCGGGGCAATGAGCAGTTCTTC,CASSAGRVRQWSRGNEQFF,.,.,TRBJ2-1,TRBV14
TGTGCCAGCAGCCATCAGGGGTCGGTAACCCGCTACGAGCAGTACTTC,CASSHQGSVTRYEQYF,.,.,TRBJ2-7,TRBV9
TGTGCCAGCAGTTACTCGGGGGGACCCACTGAAGCTTTCTTT,CASSYSGGPTEAFF,.,.,TRBJ1-1,TRBV6-5
TGTGCCAGCAGCCGAGACTCAACCTACAATGAGCAGTTCTTC,CASSRDSTYNEQFF,.,.,TRBJ2-1,TRBV9
TGTGCCAGCAGTTCCCTGGGCCCCGGCGGGGAGCTGTTTTTT,CASSSLGPGGELFF,.,.,TRBJ2-2,TRBV13
TGTGCCAGCCCCCTTTTTGGAGGGTTGGATGGCTACACCTTC,CASPLFGGLDGYTF,.,.,TRBJ1-2,TRBV2
TGTGCCAGCAGCCTCTTCGACACCGGGGAGCTGTTTTTT,CASSLFDTGELFF,.,.,TRBJ2-2,TRBV7-9
TGTGCCAGCAGCCAAGGCAGGTTTATCGACGAGCAGTACTTC,CASSQGRFIDEQYF,.,.,TRBJ2-7,TRBV14
TGTGCCAGCAGCCCCAGGGACGGCTCCTACGAGCAGTACTTC,CASSPRDGSYEQYF,.,.,TRBJ2-7,TRBV7-9
TGTGCCAGCAGCGGCTCCTACAATGAGCAGTTCTTC,CASSGSYNEQFF,.,.,TRBJ2-1,TRBV5-4
TGCGCCAGCAGCTTAGAACAGTTCTACAATGAGCAGTTCTTC,CASSLEQFYNEQFF,.,.,TRBJ2-1,TRBV5-1
TGTGCCAGCAGCTTGGATCAGGGGACGAACAATGAGCAGTTCTTC,CASSLDQGTNNEQFF,.,.,TRBJ2-1,TRBV5-4
TGTGCCAGCAGCCGTCAGAGCTCGGAGACCCAGTACTTC,CASSRQSSETQYF,.,.,TRBJ2-5,TRBV11-2